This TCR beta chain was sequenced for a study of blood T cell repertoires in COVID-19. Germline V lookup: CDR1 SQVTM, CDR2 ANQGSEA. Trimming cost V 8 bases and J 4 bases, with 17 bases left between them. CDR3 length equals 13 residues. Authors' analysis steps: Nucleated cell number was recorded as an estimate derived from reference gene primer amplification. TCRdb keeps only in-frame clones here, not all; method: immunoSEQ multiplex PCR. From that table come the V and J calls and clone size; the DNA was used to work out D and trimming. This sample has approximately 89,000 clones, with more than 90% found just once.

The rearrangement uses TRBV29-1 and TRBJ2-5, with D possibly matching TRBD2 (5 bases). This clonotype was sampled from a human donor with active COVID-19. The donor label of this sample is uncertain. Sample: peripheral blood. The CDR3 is CSTRVAAIETQYF. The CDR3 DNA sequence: TGCAGCACGCGGGTGGCAGCGATAGAGACCCAGTACTTC.